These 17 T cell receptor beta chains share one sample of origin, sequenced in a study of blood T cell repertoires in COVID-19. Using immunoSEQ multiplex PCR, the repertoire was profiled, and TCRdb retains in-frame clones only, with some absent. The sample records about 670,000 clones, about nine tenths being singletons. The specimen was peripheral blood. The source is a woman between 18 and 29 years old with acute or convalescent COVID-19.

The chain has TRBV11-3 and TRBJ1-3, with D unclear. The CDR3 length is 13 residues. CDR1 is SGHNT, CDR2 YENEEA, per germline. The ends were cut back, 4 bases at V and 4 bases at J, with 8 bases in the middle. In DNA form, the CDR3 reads TGTGCCAGCAGCTCGATACAGGGAAACACCATATATTTT. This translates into CASSSIQGNTIYF.

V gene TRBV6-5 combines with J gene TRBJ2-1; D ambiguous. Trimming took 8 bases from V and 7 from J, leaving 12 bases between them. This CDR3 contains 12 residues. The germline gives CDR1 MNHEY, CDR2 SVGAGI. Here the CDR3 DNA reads TGTGCCAGCGTCTCTTTCGGGAATGAGCAGTTCTTC. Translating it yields CASVSFGNEQFF.

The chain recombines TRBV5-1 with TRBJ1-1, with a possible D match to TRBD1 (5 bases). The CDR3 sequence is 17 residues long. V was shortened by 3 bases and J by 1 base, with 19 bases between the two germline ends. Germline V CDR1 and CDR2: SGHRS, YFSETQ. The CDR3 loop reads CASSSGPSGGKNTEAFF. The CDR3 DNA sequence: TGCGCCAGCAGCTCAGGGCCGTCGGGGGGAAAGAACACTGAAGCTTTCTTT. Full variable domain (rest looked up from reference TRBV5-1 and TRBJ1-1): KAGVTQTPRYLIKTRGQQVTLSCSPISGHRSVSWYQQTPGQGLQFLFEYFSETQRNKGNFPGRFSGRQFSNSRSEMNVSTLELGDSALYLCASSSGPSGGKNTEAFFGQGTRLTVV.

CDR3 in DNA: TGTGCCAGCAGCACGACAGGGATGGGCTATGGCTACACCTTC. This codes for CASSTTGMGYGYTF. The chain employs TRBV2 and TRBJ1-2; 7 nucleotides line up with TRBD1. The CDR3 loop spans 14 amino acids. V dropped 6 bases and J dropped 4; count of bases not matched to a gene: 8. In germline, CDR1 is SNHLY, CDR2 FYNNEI.

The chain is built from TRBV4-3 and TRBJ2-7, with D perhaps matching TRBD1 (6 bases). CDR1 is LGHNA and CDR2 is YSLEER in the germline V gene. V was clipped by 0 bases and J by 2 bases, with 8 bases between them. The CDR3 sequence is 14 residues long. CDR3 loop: CASSQEDSTYEQYF. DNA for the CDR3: TGCGCCAGCAGCCAAGAGGACAGCACCTACGAGCAGTACTTC.

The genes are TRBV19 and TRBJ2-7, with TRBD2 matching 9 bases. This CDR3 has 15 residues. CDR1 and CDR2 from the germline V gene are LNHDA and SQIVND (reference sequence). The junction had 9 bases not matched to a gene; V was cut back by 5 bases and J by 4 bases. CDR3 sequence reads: CASSVSGTSLYEQYF. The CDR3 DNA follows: TGTGCCAGTAGTGTCTCCGGGACTAGCTTGTACGAGCAGTACTTC. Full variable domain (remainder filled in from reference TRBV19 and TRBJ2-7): DGGITQSPKYLFRKEGQNVTLSCEQNLNHDAMYWYRQDPGQGLRLIYYSQIVNDFQKGDIAEGYSVSREKKESFPLTVTSAQKNPTAFYLCASSVSGTSLYEQYFGPGTRLTVT.

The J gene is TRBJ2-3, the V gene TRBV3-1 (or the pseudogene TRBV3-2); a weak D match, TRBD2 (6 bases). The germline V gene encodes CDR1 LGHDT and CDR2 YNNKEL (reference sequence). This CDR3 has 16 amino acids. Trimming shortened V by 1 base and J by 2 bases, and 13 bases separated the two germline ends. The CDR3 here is CASSQVWAGITDTQYF. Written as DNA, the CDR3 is TGTGCCAGCAGCCAAGTTTGGGCGGGGATCACAGATACGCAGTATTTT.

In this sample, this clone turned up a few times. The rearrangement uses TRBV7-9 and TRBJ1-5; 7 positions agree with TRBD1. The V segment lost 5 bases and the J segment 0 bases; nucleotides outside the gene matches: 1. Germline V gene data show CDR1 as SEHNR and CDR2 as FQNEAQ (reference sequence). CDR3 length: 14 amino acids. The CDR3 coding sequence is TGTGCCAGCAGCCGACAGGGTAGCAATCAGCCCCAGCATTTT. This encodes CASSRQGSNQPQHF.

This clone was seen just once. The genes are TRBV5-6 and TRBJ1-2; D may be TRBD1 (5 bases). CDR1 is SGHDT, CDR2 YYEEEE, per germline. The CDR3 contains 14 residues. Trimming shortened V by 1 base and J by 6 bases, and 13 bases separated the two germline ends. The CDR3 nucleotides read TGTGCCAGCAGCTTGCCAGGGAGGGTCCATGGCTACACCTTC. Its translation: CASSLPGRVHGYTF.

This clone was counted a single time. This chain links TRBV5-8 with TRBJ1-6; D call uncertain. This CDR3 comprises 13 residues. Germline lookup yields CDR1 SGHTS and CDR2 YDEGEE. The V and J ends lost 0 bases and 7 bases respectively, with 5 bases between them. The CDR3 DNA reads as TGTGCCAGCAGCTTGGGCGGGAATTCACCCCTCCACTTT. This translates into CASSLGGNSPLHF. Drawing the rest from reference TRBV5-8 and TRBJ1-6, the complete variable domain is EAGVTQSPTHLIKTRGQQATLRCSPISGHTSVYWYQQALGLGLQFLLWYDEGEERNRGNFPPRFSGRQFPNYSSELNVNALELEDSALYLCASSLGGNSPLHFGNGTRLTVT.

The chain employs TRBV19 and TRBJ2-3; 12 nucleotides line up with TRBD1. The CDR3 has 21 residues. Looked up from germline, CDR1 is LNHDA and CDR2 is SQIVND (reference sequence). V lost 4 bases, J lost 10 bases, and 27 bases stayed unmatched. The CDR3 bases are TGTGCCAGTAGTACTCGACCTGGGACAGGGGGCGTCCCCCTTTTTGGAGTGGCGCAGTATTTT. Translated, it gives CASSTRPGTGGVPLFGVAQYF.

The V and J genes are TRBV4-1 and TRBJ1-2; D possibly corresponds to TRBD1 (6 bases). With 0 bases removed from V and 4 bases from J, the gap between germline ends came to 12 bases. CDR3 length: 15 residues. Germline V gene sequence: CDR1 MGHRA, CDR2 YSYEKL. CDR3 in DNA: TGCGCCAGCAGCCAAGACCACAGGGCCACCTATGGCTACACCTTC. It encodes CASSQDHRATYGYTF.

The CDR3 coding sequence is TGTGCCAGCATGACGGGACAGGCCCTGTATGGCTACACCTTC. Amino acids: CASMTGQALYGYTF. The chain is built from TRBV6-5 and TRBJ1-2, with 8 bases that match TRBD1. Germline CDR1 and CDR2: MNHEY and SVGAGI. V lost 7 bases to trimming and J lost 5 bases; unmatched junction nucleotides: 9. CDR3 length: 14 amino acids.

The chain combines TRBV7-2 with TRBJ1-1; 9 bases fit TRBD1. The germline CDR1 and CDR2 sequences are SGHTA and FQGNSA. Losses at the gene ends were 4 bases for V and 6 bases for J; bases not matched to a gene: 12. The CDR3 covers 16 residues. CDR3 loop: CASSSGTGYVGPEAFF. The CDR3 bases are TGTGCCAGCAGCTCAGGGACAGGGTACGTTGGTCCTGAAGCTTTCTTT.

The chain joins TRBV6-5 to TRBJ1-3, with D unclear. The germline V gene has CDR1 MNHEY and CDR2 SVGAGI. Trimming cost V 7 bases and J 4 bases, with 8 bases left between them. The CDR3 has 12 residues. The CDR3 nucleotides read TGTGCCAGCACCCTCGCGGGAAACACCATATATTTT. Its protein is CASTLAGNTIYF.

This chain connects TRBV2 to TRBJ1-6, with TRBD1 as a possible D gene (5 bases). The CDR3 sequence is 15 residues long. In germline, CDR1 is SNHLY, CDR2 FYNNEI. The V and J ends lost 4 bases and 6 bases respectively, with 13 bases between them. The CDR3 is CASSGEGTLNSPLHF. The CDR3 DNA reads TGTGCCAGCAGTGGTGAGGGGACTCTTAATTCACCCCTCCACTTT.

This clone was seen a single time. Here the CDR3 reads CASSFPGVGTYEQYF. CDR3 in DNA: TGTGCCAGCAGCTTCCCCGGGGTCGGTACCTACGAGCAGTACTTC. This rearrangement joins TRBV7-9 to TRBJ2-7, with D possibly being TRBD2 (5 bases). Per the germline V gene, CDR1 is SEHNR and CDR2 is FQNEAQ (reference sequence). The length of the CDR3 is 15 residues. The germline V and J ends were trimmed by 3 bases and 2 bases, with 14 bases remaining between them.